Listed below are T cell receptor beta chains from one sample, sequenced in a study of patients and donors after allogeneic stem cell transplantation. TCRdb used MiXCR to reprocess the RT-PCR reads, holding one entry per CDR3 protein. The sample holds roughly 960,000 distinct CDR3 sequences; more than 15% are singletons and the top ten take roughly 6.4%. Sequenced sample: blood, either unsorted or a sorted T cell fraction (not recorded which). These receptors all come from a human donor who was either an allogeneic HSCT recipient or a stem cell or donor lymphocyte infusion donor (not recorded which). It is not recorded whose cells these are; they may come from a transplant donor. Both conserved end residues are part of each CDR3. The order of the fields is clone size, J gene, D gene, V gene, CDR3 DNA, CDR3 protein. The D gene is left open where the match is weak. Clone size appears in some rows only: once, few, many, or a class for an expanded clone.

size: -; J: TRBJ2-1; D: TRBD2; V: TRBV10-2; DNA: TGCGCCAGCAGTGGCTCTCGCGGGAGGGTAGATGAGCAGTTCTTC; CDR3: CASSGSRGRVDEQFF
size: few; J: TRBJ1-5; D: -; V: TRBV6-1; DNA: TGTGCCAGCAGCCAACAGGGCCCCAGCAATCAGCCCCAGCATTTT; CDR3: CASSQQGPSNQPQHF
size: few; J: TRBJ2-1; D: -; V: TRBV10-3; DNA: TGTGCCATCAGTGAGGAGCCTTCGCGTGGGAATGAGCAGTTCTTC; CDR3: CAISEEPSRGNEQFF
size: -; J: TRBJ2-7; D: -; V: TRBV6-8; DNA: TGTGCCAGCAGTCGCCAAACGGGGGCGAGCTCCTACGAGCAGTACTTC; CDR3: CASSRQTGASSYEQYF
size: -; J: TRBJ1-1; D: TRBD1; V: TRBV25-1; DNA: TGTGCCAGCAAGGGACAGGGATATGAAGCTTTCTTT; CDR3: CASKGQGYEAFF
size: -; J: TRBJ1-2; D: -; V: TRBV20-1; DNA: TGCAGTGCGATAGACACTTTCTATGGCTACACCTTC; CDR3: CSAIDTFYGYTF
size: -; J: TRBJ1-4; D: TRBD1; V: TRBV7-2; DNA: TGTGCCAGCAGCCCCAAGGGACAGGGATCTCGGGGAAAACTGTTTTTT; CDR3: CASSPKGQGSRGKLFF
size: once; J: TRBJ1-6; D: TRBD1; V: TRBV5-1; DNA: TGCGCCAGCAGCCCCGGACGGGACAGCGTTAATTCACCCCTCCACTTT; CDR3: CASSPGRDSVNSPLHF
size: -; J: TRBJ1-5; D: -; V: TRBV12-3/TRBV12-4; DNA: TGTGCCAGCAGTGCCCGATGGATGGAGCCCCAGCATTTT; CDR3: CASSARWMEPQHF
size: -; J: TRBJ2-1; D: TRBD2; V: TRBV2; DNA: TGTGCCAGCAGTGAAAACAGCGGGACGGTCGGCTACTACAATGAGCAGTTCTTC; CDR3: CASSENSGTVGYYNEQFF
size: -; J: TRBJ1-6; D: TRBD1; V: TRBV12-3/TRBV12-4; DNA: TGTGCCAGCAAGACCGGGACAGACAATTCACCCCTCCACTTT; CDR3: CASKTGTDNSPLHF
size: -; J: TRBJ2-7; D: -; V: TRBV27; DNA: TGTGCCAGCAGCCGCAACGGGCGGCAGGGCCCTACCTACGAGCAGTACTTC; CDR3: CASSRNGRQGPTYEQYF
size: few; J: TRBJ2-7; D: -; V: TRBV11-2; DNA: TGTGCCAGCAGCCCCTTAAGTATGCGCGAGATACGAAGATACGAGCAGTACTTC; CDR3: CASSPLSMREIRRYEQYF
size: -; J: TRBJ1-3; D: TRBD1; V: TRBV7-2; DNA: TGTGCCAGCAGCTTAGGGGACAGGGGGTACACCATATATTTT; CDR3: CASSLGDRGYTIYF